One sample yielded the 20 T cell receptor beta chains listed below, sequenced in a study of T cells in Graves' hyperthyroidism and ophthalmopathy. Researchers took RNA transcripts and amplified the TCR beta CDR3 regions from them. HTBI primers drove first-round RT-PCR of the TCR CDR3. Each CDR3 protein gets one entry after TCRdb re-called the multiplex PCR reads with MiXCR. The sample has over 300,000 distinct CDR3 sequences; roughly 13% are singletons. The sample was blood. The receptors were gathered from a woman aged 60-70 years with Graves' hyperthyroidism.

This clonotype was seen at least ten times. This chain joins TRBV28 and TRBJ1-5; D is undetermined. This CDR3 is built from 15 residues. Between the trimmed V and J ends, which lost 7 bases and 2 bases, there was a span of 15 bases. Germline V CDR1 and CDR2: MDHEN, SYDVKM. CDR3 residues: CASTLDGLGNQPQHF. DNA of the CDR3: TGTGCCAGCACCCTGGACGGTCTTGGCAATCAGCCCCAGCATTTT.

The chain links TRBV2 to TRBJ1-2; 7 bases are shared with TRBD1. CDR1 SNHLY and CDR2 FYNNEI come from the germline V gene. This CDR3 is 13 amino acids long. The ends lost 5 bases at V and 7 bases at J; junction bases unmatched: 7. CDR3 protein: CASSPKGGGGYTF. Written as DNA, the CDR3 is TGTGCCAGCAGTCCGAAAGGGGGCGGTGGCTACACCTTC. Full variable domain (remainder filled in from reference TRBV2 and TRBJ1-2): EPEVTQTPSHQVTQMGQEVILRCVPISNHLYFYWYRQILGQKVEFLVSFYNNEISEKSEIFDDQFSVERPDGSNFTLKIRSTKLEDSAMYFCASSPKGGGGYTFGSGTRLTVV.

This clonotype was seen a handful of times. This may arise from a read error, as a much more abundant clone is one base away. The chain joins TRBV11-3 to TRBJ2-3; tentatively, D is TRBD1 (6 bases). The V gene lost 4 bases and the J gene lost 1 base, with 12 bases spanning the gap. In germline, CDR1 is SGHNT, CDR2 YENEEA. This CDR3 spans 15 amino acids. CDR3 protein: CASSSRTVGTDTQYF. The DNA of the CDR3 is TGTGCCAGCAGCTCCCGGACAGTTGGCACAGATACGCAGTATTTT. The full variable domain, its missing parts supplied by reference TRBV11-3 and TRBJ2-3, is EAGVVQSPRYKIIEKKQPVAFWCNPISGHNTLYWYLQNLGQGPELLIRYENEEAVDDSQLPKDRFSAERLKGVDSTLKIQPAELGDSAVYLCASSSRTVGTDTQYFGPGTRLTVL.

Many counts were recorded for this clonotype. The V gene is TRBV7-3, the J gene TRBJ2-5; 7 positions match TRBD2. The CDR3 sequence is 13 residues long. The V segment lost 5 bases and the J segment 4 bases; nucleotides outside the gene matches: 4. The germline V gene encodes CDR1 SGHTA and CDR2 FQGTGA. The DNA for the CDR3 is TGTGCCAGCAGCCCGGGAGGCGGAGAGACCCAGTACTTC. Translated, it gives CASSPGGGETQYF.

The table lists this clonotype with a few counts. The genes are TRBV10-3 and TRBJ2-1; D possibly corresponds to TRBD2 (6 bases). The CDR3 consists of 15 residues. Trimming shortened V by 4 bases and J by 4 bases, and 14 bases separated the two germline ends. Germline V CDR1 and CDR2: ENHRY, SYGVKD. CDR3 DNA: TGTGCCATCAGTGGGTCCGTGGGACTTTACAATGAGCAGTTCTTC. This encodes CAISGSVGLYNEQFF.

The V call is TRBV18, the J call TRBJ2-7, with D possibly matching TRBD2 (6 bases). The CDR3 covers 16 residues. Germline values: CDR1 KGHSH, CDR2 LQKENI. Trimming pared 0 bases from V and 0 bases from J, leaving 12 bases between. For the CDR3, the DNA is TGTGCCAGCTCACCACCCGGGACTTTCAGCTCCTACGAGCAGTACTTC. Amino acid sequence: CASSPPGTFSSYEQYF.

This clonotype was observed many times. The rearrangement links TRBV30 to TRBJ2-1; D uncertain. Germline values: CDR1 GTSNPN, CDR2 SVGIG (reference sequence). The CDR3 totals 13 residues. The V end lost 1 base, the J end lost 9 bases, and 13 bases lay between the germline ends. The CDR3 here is CAWSGVGPGEQFF. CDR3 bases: TGTGCCTGGAGTGGGGTAGGGCCCGGTGAGCAGTTCTTC.

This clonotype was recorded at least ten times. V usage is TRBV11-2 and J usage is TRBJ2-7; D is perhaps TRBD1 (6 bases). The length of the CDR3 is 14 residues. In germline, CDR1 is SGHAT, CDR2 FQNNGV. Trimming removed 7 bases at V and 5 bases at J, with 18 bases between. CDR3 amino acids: CASTRTQGFNEQYF. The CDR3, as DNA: TGTGCCAGCACCCGGACCCAGGGGTTCAACGAGCAGTACTTC.

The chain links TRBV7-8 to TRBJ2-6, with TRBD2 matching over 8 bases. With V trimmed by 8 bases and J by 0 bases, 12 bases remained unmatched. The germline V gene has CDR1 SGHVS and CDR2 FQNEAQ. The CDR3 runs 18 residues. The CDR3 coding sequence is TGTGCCAGCGCCAGGCCGGGACTAGGCCTCTCTGGGGCCAACGTCCTGACTTTC. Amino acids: CASARPGLGLSGANVLTF.

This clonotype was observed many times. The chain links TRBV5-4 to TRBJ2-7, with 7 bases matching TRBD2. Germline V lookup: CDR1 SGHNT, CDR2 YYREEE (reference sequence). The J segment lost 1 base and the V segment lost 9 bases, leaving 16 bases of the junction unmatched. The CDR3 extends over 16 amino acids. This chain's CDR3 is CATQNMRASGSYEQYF. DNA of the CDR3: TGTGCCACCCAAAACATGAGGGCTAGCGGATCCTACGAGCAGTACTTC.

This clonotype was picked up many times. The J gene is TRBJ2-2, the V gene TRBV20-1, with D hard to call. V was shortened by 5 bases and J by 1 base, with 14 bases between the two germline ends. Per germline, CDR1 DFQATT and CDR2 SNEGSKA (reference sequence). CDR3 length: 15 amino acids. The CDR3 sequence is CSAEDLERNTGELFF. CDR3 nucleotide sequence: TGCAGTGCTGAAGATCTAGAAAGGAACACCGGGGAGCTGTTTTTT.

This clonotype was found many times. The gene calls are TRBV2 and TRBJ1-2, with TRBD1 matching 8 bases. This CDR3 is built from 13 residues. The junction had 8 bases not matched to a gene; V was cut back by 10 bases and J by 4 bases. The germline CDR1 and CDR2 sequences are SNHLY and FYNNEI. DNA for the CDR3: TGTGCCACCCAGGGGGCAAGAGGCTATGGCTACACCTTC. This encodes CATQGARGYGYTF.

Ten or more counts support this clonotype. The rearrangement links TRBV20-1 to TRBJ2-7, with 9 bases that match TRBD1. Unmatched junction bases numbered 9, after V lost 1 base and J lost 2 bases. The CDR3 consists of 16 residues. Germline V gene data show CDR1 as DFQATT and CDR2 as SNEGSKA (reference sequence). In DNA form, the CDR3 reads TGCAGTGCTAGAGTTCCCGGGACAGGGATACCCTACGAGCAGTACTTC. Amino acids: CSARVPGTGIPYEQYF.

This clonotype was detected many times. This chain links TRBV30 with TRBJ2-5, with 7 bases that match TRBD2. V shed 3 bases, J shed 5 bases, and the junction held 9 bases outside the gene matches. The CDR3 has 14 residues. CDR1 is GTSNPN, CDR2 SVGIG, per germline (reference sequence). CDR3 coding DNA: TGTGCCTGGAGCCTAGGACTAGATGCGGAGACCCAGTACTTC. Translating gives CAWSLGLDAETQYF.

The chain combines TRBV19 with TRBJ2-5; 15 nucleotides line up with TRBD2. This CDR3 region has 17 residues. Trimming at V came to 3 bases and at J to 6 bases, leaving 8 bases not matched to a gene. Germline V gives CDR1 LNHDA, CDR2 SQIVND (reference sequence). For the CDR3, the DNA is TGTGCCAGTAGTATTAGTCCGGGACTAGCGGGAGGAAAGACCCAGTACTTC. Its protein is CASSISPGLAGGKTQYF. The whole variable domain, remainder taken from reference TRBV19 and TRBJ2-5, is DGGITQSPKYLFRKEGQNVTLSCEQNLNHDAMYWYRQDPGQGLRLIYYSQIVNDFQKGDIAEGYSVSREKKESFPLTVTSAQKNPTAFYLCASSISPGLAGGKTQYFGPGTRLLVL.

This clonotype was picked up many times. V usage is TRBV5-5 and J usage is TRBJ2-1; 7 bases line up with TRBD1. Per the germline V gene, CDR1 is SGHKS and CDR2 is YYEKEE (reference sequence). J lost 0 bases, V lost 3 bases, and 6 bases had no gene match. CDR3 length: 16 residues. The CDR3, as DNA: TGTGCCAGCAGCTCCCTACAGGGGAGCTCCTACAATGAGCAGTTCTTC. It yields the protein CASSSLQGSSYNEQFF.

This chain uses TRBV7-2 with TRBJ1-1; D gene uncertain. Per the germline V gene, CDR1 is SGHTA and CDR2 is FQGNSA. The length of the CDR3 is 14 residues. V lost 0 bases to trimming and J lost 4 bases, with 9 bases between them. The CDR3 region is CASSLARAGTEAFF. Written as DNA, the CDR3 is TGTGCCAGCAGCTTAGCGAGGGCGGGCACTGAAGCTTTCTTT.

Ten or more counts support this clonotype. This CDR3 is CAWYNSRNYGYTF. In nucleotides, the CDR3 is TGTGCCTGGTATAACAGTAGGAACTATGGCTACACCTTC. The gene calls are TRBV30 and TRBJ1-2; D is unclear. Germline V CDR1 and CDR2: GTSNPN, SVGIG (reference sequence). V was cut by 5 bases and J by 2 bases, with 12 bases left in between. The CDR3 is made up of 13 amino acids.

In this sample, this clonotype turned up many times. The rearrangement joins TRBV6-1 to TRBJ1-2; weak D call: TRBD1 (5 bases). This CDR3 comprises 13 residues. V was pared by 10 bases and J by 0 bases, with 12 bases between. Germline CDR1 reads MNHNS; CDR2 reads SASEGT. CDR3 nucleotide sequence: TGTGCCACCAGCCAGGGAGCTAACTATGGCTACACCTTC. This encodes CATSQGANYGYTF.

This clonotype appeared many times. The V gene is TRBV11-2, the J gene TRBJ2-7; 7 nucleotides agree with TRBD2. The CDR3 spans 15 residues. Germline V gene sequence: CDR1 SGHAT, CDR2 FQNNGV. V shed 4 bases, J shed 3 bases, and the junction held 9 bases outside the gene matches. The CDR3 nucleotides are TGTGCCAGCAGCTCCTATTTGGGGGGGGTCTACGAGCAGTACTTC. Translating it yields CASSSYLGGVYEQYF.